Below, one T cell receptor (beta chain) is given with its context. The data belong to a study of OX40 agonist ivuxolimab in advanced cancers. Study-level background: Intravenous ivuxolimab was administered to patients every 2 weeks at 0.01 to 10 mg/kg.

The CDR3 runs to 12 residues. Germline lookup yields CDR1 SNHLY and CDR2 FYNNEI. The ends were cut back, 3 bases at V and 7 bases at J, with 8 bases in the middle. The protocol was immunoSEQ multiplex PCR, while the TCRdb copy is restricted to in-frame clones and leaves out a portion. This sample has more than 65,000 clones; 85% occur once, and the top ten carry 15% to 20%. The receptor was isolated from an adult with an advanced solid tumor such as melanoma, head and neck, liver or kidney cancer. V is TRBV2 and J is TRBJ2-3, with TRBD2 as a possible D gene (6 bases). This material consisted of CD4+ or CD8+ T cells sorted from blood, taken in a trial of the OX40 agonist ivuxolimab. CDR3 bases: TGTGCCAGCAGTGAGCGGGACTATACGCAGTATTTT. It yields the protein CASSERDYTQYF. Together with reference TRBV2 and TRBJ2-3, the CDR3 gives the full variable domain: EPEVTQTPSHQVTQMGQEVILRCVPISNHLYFYWYRQILGQKVEFLVSFYNNEISEKSEIFDDQFSVERPDGSNFTLKIRSTKLEDSAMYFCASSERDYTQYFGPGTRLTVL.